Below, 20 T cell receptor beta chains from the same sample are listed, as sequenced in a study of blood T cell repertoires in COVID-19. Libraries were prepared by immunoSEQ multiplex PCR; TCRdb keeps only in-frame clonotypes and omits some of them. Here the sample spans more than 60,000 clones, 90% to 95% being singletons. What was sequenced was peripheral blood. These receptors originate from a human donor in a cohort sampled during active COVID-19.

V is TRBV7-2 and J is TRBJ2-7; the match to TRBD1 covers 8 bases. Germline V lookup: CDR1 SGHTA, CDR2 FQGNSA. This CDR3 spans 16 amino acids. V gave up 1 base and J gave up 6 bases; unmatched junction bases: 11. CDR3 nucleotides: TGTGCCAGCAGCTTAGAGCCGGACAGGGCCTCCGGCGAGCAGTACTTC. Its protein product is CASSLEPDRASGEQYF. Based on the CDR3 plus reference TRBV7-2 and TRBJ2-7, the full variable domain is GAGVSQSPSNKVTEKGKDVELRCDPISGHTALYWYRQSLGQGLEFLIYFQGNSAPDKSGLPSDRFSAERTGGSVSTLTIQRTQQEDSAVYLCASSLEPDRASGEQYFGPGTRLTVT.

The CDR3 is CASSYSQLAAYEQYF. For the CDR3, the DNA is TGTGCCAGCAGTTACTCGCAACTAGCGGCCTACGAGCAGTACTTC. The chain links TRBV6-5 to TRBJ2-7, with 8 bases fitting TRBD2. With V trimmed by 0 bases and J by 2 bases, 3 bases remained unmatched. Germline V CDR1 and CDR2: MNHEY, SVGAGI. This CDR3 region has 15 residues.

This clone was counted once. The CDR3, as DNA: TGTGCCAGCAGCTTGGCCGGACTTAATGAAAAACTGTTTTTT. Its protein product is CASSLAGLNEKLFF. J is TRBJ1-4 and V is TRBV5-5, with D hard to call. Germline CDR1 SGHKS, CDR2 YYEKEE (reference sequence). The CDR3 extends over 14 amino acids. V was shortened by 0 bases and J by 4 bases, with 7 bases between the two germline ends.

The chain joins TRBV19 to TRBJ1-5; possibly TRBD1 for D (5 bases). V lost 6 bases and J 4 bases, leaving 7 bases between the germline ends. The V gene's germline CDR1 is LNHDA and CDR2 SQIVND (reference sequence). The CDR3 loop spans 12 amino acids. This CDR3 is CASSYRNQPQHF. DNA for the CDR3: TGTGCCAGTAGCTACAGGAATCAGCCCCAGCATTTT.

The chain employs TRBV7-2 and TRBJ1-3; D remains unclear. CDR1 and CDR2 from the germline V gene are SGHTA and FQGNSA. This CDR3 is built from 14 residues. The V end was cut by 2 bases, the J end by 1 base, with 6 bases between. The CDR3 sequence is CASSLLESGNTIYF. In nucleotides, the CDR3 is TGTGCCAGCAGCTTACTCGAGTCTGGAAACACCATATATTTT.

The chain carries TRBV7-9 and TRBJ1-2; D perhaps matches TRBD1 (5 bases). V was pared by 6 bases and J by 3 bases, with 17 bases between. Germline CDR1 and CDR2: SEHNR and FQNEAQ (reference sequence). The CDR3 covers 15 residues. This CDR3 reads CASSSSAGRHYGYTF. As DNA, the CDR3 is TGTGCCAGCAGTTCCTCCGCGGGACGGCACTATGGCTACACCTTC.

This chain links TRBV19 with TRBJ1-6; D perhaps matches TRBD1 (5 bases). Germline V CDR1 and CDR2: LNHDA, SQIVND (reference sequence). The ends were cut back, 7 bases at V and 10 bases at J, with 20 bases in the middle. The CDR3 is made up of 15 amino acids. CDR3 protein: CASTPSGGIRSPLHF. The CDR3 bases are TGTGCCAGTACCCCTTCGGGGGGGATACGCTCACCCCTCCACTTT.

The chain joins TRBV10-3 to TRBJ1-2, with 8 bases fitting TRBD1. J gave up 0 bases and V 6 bases, and 12 bases lay outside the gene matches. The CDR3 is made up of 17 amino acids. CDR1 and CDR2 (germline): ENHRY, SYGVKD. The CDR3 region is CAISPGQGTLANYGYTF. The DNA of the CDR3 is TGTGCCATCAGCCCCGGACAGGGAACGCTCGCTAACTATGGCTACACCTTC.

The gene calls are TRBV2 and TRBJ1-2, with 10 bases matching TRBD1. With 6 bases clipped from V and 8 bases from J, the junction kept 6 bases outside the gene matches. From germline, CDR1 is SNHLY and CDR2 FYNNEI. The CDR3 runs 13 residues. CDR3: CASRAGQGMGYTF. DNA for the CDR3: TGTGCCAGCAGGGCGGGACAGGGGATGGGCTACACCTTC.

The count of this clone is one. The chain has TRBV10-3 and TRBJ1-2; D might be TRBD1 (5 bases). The CDR3 is made up of 12 amino acids. Germline-derived CDR1 and CDR2 are ENHRY and SYGVKD. V lost 4 bases and J lost 6, with 9 bases in between. CDR3 DNA: TGTGCCATCAGTGGTCCAGGGCATGGCTACACCTTC. Its translation: CAISGPGHGYTF.

The chain has TRBV7-2 and TRBJ2-7; 15 bases line up with TRBD2. The ends lost 5 bases at V and 2 bases at J; junction bases unmatched: 4. Looked up from germline, CDR1 is SGHTA and CDR2 is FQGNSA. This CDR3 region has 16 residues. CDR3 bases: TGTGCCAGCAGCGCGGGACTAGCGGGGGGAGCCTACGAGCAGTACTTC. Its translation is CASSAGLAGGAYEQYF. The complete variable domain, with remaining parts taken from reference TRBV7-2 and TRBJ2-7, reads GAGVSQSPSNKVTEKGKDVELRCDPISGHTALYWYRQSLGQGLEFLIYFQGNSAPDKSGLPSDRFSAERTGGSVSTLTIQRTQQEDSAVYLCASSAGLAGGAYEQYFGPGTRLTVT.

The J gene is TRBJ2-2, the V gene TRBV7-9, with D hard to call. This CDR3 comprises 15 residues. Looked up from germline, CDR1 is SEHNR and CDR2 is FQNEAQ (reference sequence). Trimming left V 5 bases short and J 2 bases short, with 12 bases between. The CDR3 region has the DNA TGTGCCAGCAGCCCCGGAGCCATAAACACCGGGGAGCTGTTTTTT. It translates to CASSPGAINTGELFF. The whole variable domain, filled in from reference TRBV7-9 and TRBJ2-2, reads DTGVSQNPRHKITKRGQNVTFRCDPISEHNRLYWYRQTLGQGPEFLTYFQNEAQLEKSRLLSDRFSAERPKGSFSTLEIQRTEQGDSAMYLCASSPGAINTGELFFGEGSRLTVL.

This clone was found a few times. The rearrangement links TRBV6-5 to TRBJ2-7; TRBD1 matches at 7 bases. Germline CDR1 reads MNHEY; CDR2 reads SVGAGI. The CDR3 extends over 14 amino acids. V was pared by 7 bases and J by 0 bases, with 6 bases of the junction left unmatched. The CDR3 DNA follows: TGTGCCAGCATTCGGACAGGTAGCTCCTACGAGCAGTACTTC. As protein: CASIRTGSSYEQYF.

The gene calls are TRBV7-8 and TRBJ2-7; D is possibly TRBD1 (5 bases). This CDR3 spans 13 amino acids. V shed 6 bases and J shed 2 bases, with 11 bases lying between them. The germline CDR1 and CDR2 sequences are SGHVS and FQNEAQ. CDR3 sequence: CASRGQDPYEQYF. The CDR3 DNA is TGTGCCAGCAGGGGGCAGGACCCCTACGAGCAGTACTTC.

The chain carries TRBV19 and TRBJ2-3; D not resolved. V lost 4 bases, J lost 4 bases, and 9 bases lay in between. CDR1 is LNHDA and CDR2 is SQIVND in the germline V gene (reference sequence). This CDR3 comprises 13 residues. This chain's CDR3 is CASSNLRADTQYF. In nucleotides, the CDR3 is TGTGCCAGTAGTAACCTTAGAGCAGATACGCAGTATTTT.

With respect to this clone: The conserved closing phenylalanine or tryptophan is absent in this CDR3, likely reflecting a read error. The limits of the CDR3 on the DNA are not certain, so only TCRdb's listed CDR3 is given. V gene TRBV7-9 combines with J gene TRBJ2-3; the table's D gene call, TRBD1, was not cross checked with the DNA. The CDR3 totals 10 residues, both ends included. Germline CDR1 SEHNR, CDR2 FQNEAQ (reference sequence). The CDR3 loop reads CASSFALEGA.

This chain uses TRBV18 with TRBJ1-2; D might be TRBD1 (6 bases). This CDR3 contains 16 residues. V was clipped by 2 bases and J by 3 bases, with 16 bases between them. The germline CDR1 and CDR2 sequences are KGHSH and LQKENI. The CDR3 sequence is CASSPLGGRDHYGYTF. The CDR3 DNA sequence: TGTGCCAGCTCACCATTAGGGGGACGGGATCACTATGGCTACACCTTC.

The rearrangement joins TRBV10-1 to TRBJ1-1; a possible D gene is TRBD1 (6 bases). Looked up from germline, CDR1 is WNHNN and CDR2 is SYGVQD (reference sequence). The CDR3 spans 13 residues. Trimming took 4 bases from V and 1 from J, leaving 7 bases between them. CDR3 nucleotides: TGCGCCAGCAGTGCACAGGGGAACACTGAAGCTTTCTTT. Residues: CASSAQGNTEAFF.

On this clone itself: One end of the junction is discordant with germline, which a read error may explain. The gene calls are TRBV9 and TRBJ1-3, with 7 nucleotides matching TRBD1. The germline V gene encodes CDR1 SGDLS and CDR2 YYNGEE. The CDR3 extends over 17 amino acids. This CDR3 is CASSALTGSGPPSLSTF. The CDR3 coding sequence is TGTGCCAGCAGCGCCCTGACAGGGTCCGGACCGCCAAGCCTATCAACTTTT.

This chain joins TRBV5-1 and TRBJ1-6, with 10 positions matching TRBD1. CDR1 SGHRS and CDR2 YFSETQ come from the germline V gene. V lost 7 bases and J lost 8; bases outside the gene matches: 3. This CDR3 comprises 13 residues. CDR3 nucleotides: TGCGCCAGCCACGGGACAGGGGATTCACCCCTCCACTTT. This translates into CASHGTGDSPLHF.